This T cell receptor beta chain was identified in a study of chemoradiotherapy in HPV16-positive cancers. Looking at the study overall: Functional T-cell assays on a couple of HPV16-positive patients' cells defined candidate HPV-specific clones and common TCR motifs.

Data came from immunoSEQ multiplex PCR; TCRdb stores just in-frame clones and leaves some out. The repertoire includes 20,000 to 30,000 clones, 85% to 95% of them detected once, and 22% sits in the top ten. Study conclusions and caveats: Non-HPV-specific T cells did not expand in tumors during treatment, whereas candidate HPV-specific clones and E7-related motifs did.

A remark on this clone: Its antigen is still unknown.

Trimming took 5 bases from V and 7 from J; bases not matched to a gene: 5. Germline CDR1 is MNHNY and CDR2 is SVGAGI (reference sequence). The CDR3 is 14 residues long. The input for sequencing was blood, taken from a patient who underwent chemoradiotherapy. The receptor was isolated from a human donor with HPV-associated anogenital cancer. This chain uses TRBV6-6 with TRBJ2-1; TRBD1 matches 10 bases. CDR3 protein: CASSAGGQGNEQFF. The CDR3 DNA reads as TGTGCCAGCAGTGCAGGGGGACAGGGGAATGAGCAGTTCTTC.